The 12 T cell receptor beta chains below come from one sample, sequenced in a study of shared clonotypes between healthy human individuals. Repertoires were generated with immunoSEQ multiplex PCR, while TCRdb's copy carries only in-frame clones and drops some. The table shows over 400,000 clones, with 81% occurring only once. Sample: PBMCs. Receptor source: a woman in her thirties or forties in good health. Some clones in this sample may be carry-over from other donors' samples.

The sample holds one count of this clone. This chain uses TRBV28 with TRBJ1-1; TRBD1 aligns across 8 bases. J lost 5 bases, V lost 6 bases, and 8 bases had no gene match. This CDR3 is built from 14 residues. Per germline, CDR1 MDHEN and CDR2 SYDVKM. The CDR3 DNA sequence: TGTGCCAGCAGCACCAGGGGGCGCGGGACTGAAGCTTTCTTT. Translation gives CASSTRGRGTEAFF.

To note about this clone: The same CDR3 arises from other DNA sequences in this sample as well. The rearrangement joins TRBV10-3 to TRBJ2-1, with a possible D match to TRBD2 (5 bases). Per germline, CDR1 ENHRY and CDR2 SYGVKD. V lost 8 bases, J lost 3 bases, and 8 bases lay in between. The CDR3 runs to 12 residues. The CDR3 sequence is CAISGDYNEQFF. In DNA, the CDR3 is TGTGCCATCTCCGGGGACTACAATGAGCAGTTCTTC.

This clone is medium-sized by share. The sample contains more than one DNA sequence encoding this CDR3. The chain employs TRBV2 and TRBJ2-7; TRBD2 matches 12 bases. CDR3 size: 12 residues. In germline, CDR1 is SNHLY, CDR2 FYNNEI. The V segment lost 8 bases and the J segment 6 bases; nucleotides outside the gene matches: 2. CDR3 sequence reads: CASGGLAGEQYF. The CDR3, as DNA: TGTGCCAGCGGGGGACTAGCGGGCGAGCAGTACTTC.

This clone was observed a handful of times. The rearrangement links TRBV15 to TRBJ1-5; TRBD1 agrees at 9 bases. Germline trimming cut 4 bases from V and 4 bases from J; bases unmatched to any gene: 11. Germline values: CDR1 LNHNV, CDR2 YYDKDF (reference sequence). The CDR3 is 17 residues long. The CDR3 DNA sequence: TGTGCCACCAGCACCCAAAAGGGGACAGGGTTTAATCAGCCCCAGCATTTT. Translated, it gives CATSTQKGTGFNQPQHF.

The chain carries TRBV2 and TRBJ1-5, with D possibly matching TRBD1 (5 bases). Trimming stripped 3 bases from V and 5 bases from J, with 14 bases between. CDR3 size: 15 residues. Germline CDR1 reads SNHLY; CDR2 reads FYNNEI. CDR3 residues: CASSEAGGDYQPQHF. The DNA of the CDR3 is TGTGCCAGCAGTGAGGCAGGAGGGGATTATCAGCCCCAGCATTTT.

This clone was observed many times. The CDR3 DNA is TGTGCCACCAGCAGCCGAGGGGCTAGCACAGATACGCAGTATTTT. This encodes CATSSRGASTDTQYF. The chain couples TRBV15 to TRBJ2-3; either TRBD1 or TRBD2 may supply D (5 bases each). Germline V gives CDR1 LNHNV, CDR2 YYDKDF (reference sequence). V was cut by 3 bases and J by 0 bases, with 10 bases left in between. The CDR3 consists of 15 residues.

Concerning this clone: A far larger clone is only one base removed, so a read error is likely. Other nucleotide sequences in the sample specify the same CDR3. The chain couples TRBV7-2 to TRBJ1-1; 7 nucleotides line up with TRBD1. The germline V gene has CDR1 SGHTA and CDR2 FQGNSA. The CDR3 loop spans 13 amino acids. The CDR3 is CASSPGGVAEAFF. CDR3 DNA sequence: TGTGCAAGCAGCCCAGGGGGAGTGGCTGAAGCTTTCTTT.

The chain carries TRBV30 and TRBJ2-3; a weak D match, TRBD1 (5 bases). Germline V gene data show CDR1 as GTSNPN and CDR2 as SVGIG (reference sequence). V was pared by 4 bases and J by 0 bases, with 17 bases between. The CDR3 has 16 residues. CDR3 nucleotide sequence: TGTGCCTGGACCCCCCGCGGCAGGGCCAGCACAGATACGCAGTATTTT. It encodes CAWTPRGRASTDTQYF.

The chain uses TRBV28 and TRBJ1-2, with a weak D call TRBD1 (6 bases). Germline-derived CDR1 and CDR2 are MDHEN and SYDVKM. V dropped 2 bases and J dropped 4 bases, with 20 bases sitting between them. There are 17 residues in the CDR3. In DNA, the CDR3 is TGTGCCAGCAGTTTACCGACAGGTTCCCCCCCAAGCTATGGCTACACCTTC. This sequence encodes CASSLPTGSPPSYGYTF.

The chain has TRBV18 and TRBJ2-7; 7 positions match TRBD2. Per the germline V gene, CDR1 is KGHSH and CDR2 is LQKENI. V lost 3 bases to trimming and J lost 1 base; unmatched junction nucleotides: 6. This CDR3 spans 15 amino acids. The CDR3 DNA reads TGTGCCAGCTCACCCTGGGAGGGAGGGTCCTACGAGCAGTACTTC. Protein sequence: CASSPWEGGSYEQYF.

Points on this clone: It differs at one base from a far larger clone, so likely a read error. This same CDR3 is encoded by further DNA sequences in the sample. The chain combines TRBV29-1 with TRBJ1-1; D gene unclear. Germline CDR1 SQVTM, CDR2 ANQGSEA. The CDR3 is 13 amino acids. V lost 7 bases to trimming and J lost 2 bases, with 14 bases between them. CDR3 residues: CSGRLRGNTEAFF. In DNA form, the CDR3 reads TGCAGCGGTCGACTCCGAGGAAACACTGAAGCTTTCTTT.

The chain couples TRBV14 to TRBJ2-7; TRBD2 agrees at 12 bases. The CDR3 spans 15 residues. The ends lost 5 bases at V and 7 bases at J; junction bases unmatched: 9. Per the germline V gene, CDR1 is SGHDN and CDR2 is FVKESK. The DNA for the CDR3 is TGTGCCAGCAGCTACAGACTAGCGGGAGAGGGGGAGCAGTACTTC. Residues: CASSYRLAGEGEQYF.